The 27 T cell receptor beta chains presented below share a single source sample, sequenced in a study of blood T cell repertoires in COVID-19 (dated by TCRdb to the early 2020s). Library creation used the immunoSEQ multiplex PCR assay. Drawn from immuneACCESS, this table holds only the in-frame rearrangements with V and J called that TCRdb kept. Clones are partly lost; checked studies trace under half to an unresolved V gene and leave the rest unexplained. The sample data list about 340,000 clones, and about 88% of these were observed just once. Roughly 7.2% of the sample comes from the top ten. The material sequenced was peripheral blood. The receptors originated from an older woman with COVID-19, enrolled during active disease.

The chain employs TRBV19 and TRBJ2-1; 13 nucleotides match TRBD2. The germline V gene has CDR1 LNHDA and CDR2 SQIVND (reference sequence). After removal of 5 bases from V and 8 bases from J, the junction contained 6 bases not matched to a gene. The CDR3 has 15 residues. CDR3 loop: CASSLTSGGAHEQFF. CDR3 DNA: TGTGCCAGTAGTTTAACTAGCGGGGGGGCTCATGAGCAGTTCTTC.

The chain carries TRBV7-9 and TRBJ2-1; the match to TRBD2 covers 13 bases. CDR1 and CDR2 from the germline V gene are SEHNR and FQNEAQ (reference sequence). The J segment lost 12 bases and the V segment lost 0 bases, leaving 11 bases of the junction unmatched. The CDR3 loop spans 17 amino acids. Written as DNA, the CDR3 is TGTGCCAGCAGCTTAGCGCGACTAGCGGGGGGACCACTGGGGCAGTTCTTC. This encodes CASSLARLAGGPLGQFF.

The V gene is TRBV16, the J gene TRBJ2-7; perhaps TRBD2 as D (6 bases). Germline V gives CDR1 KGHSY, CDR2 FQNENV. The CDR3 is 13 residues long. V lost 2 bases and J 6 bases, leaving 11 bases between the germline ends. The CDR3 reads CASSQNDSGEQYF. For the CDR3, the DNA is TGTGCCAGCAGCCAAAACGATAGCGGCGAGCAGTACTTC.

The chain is built from TRBV7-9 and TRBJ2-4; D is perhaps TRBD2 (5 bases). Germline assignment: CDR1 SEHNR and CDR2 FQNEAQ (reference sequence). Trimming left V 6 bases short and J 0 bases short, with 15 bases between. CDR3 length equals 16 residues. The CDR3 protein is CASRDASGLAKNIQYF. The CDR3, as DNA: TGTGCCAGCAGGGACGCAAGCGGCCTAGCCAAAAACATTCAGTACTTC.

The chain carries TRBV7-2 and TRBJ2-3; 9 bases align to TRBD2. Germline V gene sequence: CDR1 SGHTA, CDR2 FQGNSA. The CDR3 has 16 amino acids. Trimming took 4 bases from V and 1 from J; bases not matched to a gene: 6. The CDR3 DNA follows: TGTGCCAGCAGCTCGGGGCCTAGCGGGGGCACAGATACGCAGTATTTT. This encodes CASSSGPSGGTDTQYF. The full variable domain, its missing parts supplied by reference TRBV7-2 and TRBJ2-3, is GAGVSQSPSNKVTEKGKDVELRCDPISGHTALYWYRQSLGQGLEFLIYFQGNSAPDKSGLPSDRFSAERTGGSVSTLTIQRTQQEDSAVYLCASSSGPSGGTDTQYFGPGTRLTVL.

The rearrangement joins TRBV5-1 to TRBJ2-5; 9 bases map to TRBD2. With V trimmed by 0 bases and J by 4 bases, 4 bases remained unmatched. Germline V gene data show CDR1 as SGHRS and CDR2 as YFSETQ. The CDR3 loop spans 15 amino acids. The CDR3: CASSLGDSGGETQYF. In DNA form, the CDR3 reads TGCGCCAGCAGCTTGGGTGATAGCGGGGGAGAGACCCAGTACTTC.

The chain has TRBV9 and TRBJ2-3; 12 bases map to TRBD2. J lost 3 bases, V lost 0 bases, and 8 bases had no gene match. Germline assignment: CDR1 SGDLS and CDR2 YYNGEE. The CDR3 runs 18 residues. In DNA form, the CDR3 reads TGTGCCAGCAGCGTAGCCCCTAGCGGGGGGGCCAGGACAGATACGCAGTATTTT. Residues: CASSVAPSGGARTDTQYF.

The J gene is TRBJ1-2, the V gene TRBV19; the D gene is possibly TRBD1 (5 bases). The CDR3 covers 15 residues. Trimming stripped 2 bases from V and 0 bases from J, with 10 bases between. Germline CDR1 reads LNHDA; CDR2 reads SQIVND (reference sequence). The CDR3 region is CASSILRGPNYGYTF. CDR3 bases: TGTGCCAGTAGTATACTAAGGGGCCCTAACTATGGCTACACCTTC.

The chain links TRBV19 to TRBJ2-7, with 7 bases fitting TRBD1. This CDR3 has 15 amino acids. With 5 bases clipped from V and 0 bases from J, the junction kept 7 bases outside the gene matches. The germline CDR1 and CDR2 sequences are LNHDA and SQIVND (reference sequence). The CDR3 bases are TGTGCCAGTAGTCGCCCCGGGACAGTCTCCTACGAGCAGTACTTC. Translation gives CASSRPGTVSYEQYF. Looking up the rest from reference TRBV19 and TRBJ2-7 gives the full variable domain: DGGITQSPKYLFRKEGQNVTLSCEQNLNHDAMYWYRQDPGQGLRLIYYSQIVNDFQKGDIAEGYSVSREKKESFPLTVTSAQKNPTAFYLCASSRPGTVSYEQYFGPGTRLTVT.

The CDR3 DNA reads TGCGCCAGCAGTATGGGGGCTAATCAGAATACGCAGTATTTT. Translated, it gives CASSMGANQNTQYF. The chain has TRBV10-2 and TRBJ2-3; tentatively, D is TRBD1 (6 bases). Trimming stripped 5 bases from V and 7 bases from J, with 16 bases between. Germline loops: CDR1 WSHSY, CDR2 SAAADI. CDR3 size: 14 residues.

The chain links TRBV30 to TRBJ2-1; 14 bases line up with TRBD2. The germline V gene has CDR1 GTSNPN and CDR2 SVGIG (reference sequence). The V and J ends lost 8 bases and 8 bases, in that order; junction bases with no gene match: 17. CDR3 length: 17 amino acids. The CDR3 DNA reads as TGTGCCACCCACCGGACTAGCGGGGGGACCCTAGGGTATGAGCAGTTCTTC. Protein sequence: CATHRTSGGTLGYEQFF.

The CDR3 bases are TGTGCCTCTAGGGGGACAGGCACAGATACGCAGTATTTT. Translated, it gives CASRGTGTDTQYF. V gene TRBV3-1 (or the pseudogene TRBV3-2) combines with J gene TRBJ2-3, with 7 positions matching TRBD1. Trimming took 11 bases from V and 1 from J; bases not matched to a gene: 6. In germline, CDR1 is LGHDT, CDR2 YNNKEL (reference sequence). The CDR3 has 13 amino acids.

The chain couples TRBV6-5 to TRBJ2-5; maybe TRBD1 (5 bases). Trimming left V 0 bases short and J 1 base short, with 12 bases between. This CDR3 spans 16 amino acids. Germline V gives CDR1 MNHEY, CDR2 SVGAGI. This CDR3 reads CASSYSIPRAQETQYF. DNA of the CDR3: TGTGCCAGCAGTTACTCGATCCCCAGGGCCCAAGAGACCCAGTACTTC.

This sequence joins TRBV11-2 and TRBJ2-2; possibly TRBD1 for D (6 bases). Germline V gene lookup returns CDR1 SGHAT and CDR2 FQNNGV. Deletions cut 5 bases from V and 4 bases from J, with 8 bases between. CDR3 length equals 13 residues. In nucleotides, the CDR3 is TGTGCCAGCAGCAGACAGGTCACCGGGGAGCTGTTTTTT. It encodes CASSRQVTGELFF. Filled out from reference TRBV11-2 and TRBJ2-2, the complete variable domain reads EAGVAQSPRYKIIEKRQSVAFWCNPISGHATLYWYQQILGQGPKLLIQFQNNGVVDDSQLPKDRFSAERLKGVDSTLKIQPAKLEDSAVYLCASSRQVTGELFFGEGSRLTVL.

The chain couples TRBV7-3 to TRBJ1-2; D is uncertain. From germline, CDR1 is SGHTA and CDR2 FQGTGA. Trimming pared 8 bases from V and 0 bases from J, leaving 10 bases between. The CDR3 spans 13 residues. CDR3 coding DNA: TGTGCCAGCGGTTTCGCAGCTAACTATGGCTACACCTTC. It codes for CASGFAANYGYTF. The full variable domain, in which reference TRBV7-3 and TRBJ1-2 provide the parts outside the CDR3, is GAGVSQTPSNKVTEKGKYVELRCDPISGHTALYWYRQSLGQGPEFLIYFQGTGAADDSGLPNDRFFAVRPEGSVSTLKIQRTERGDSAVYLCASGFAANYGYTFGSGTRLTVV.

As regards this clone: This sample also contains other DNA sequences that code for the same CDR3. The chain recombines TRBV4-1 with TRBJ1-1, with 8 bases aligning to TRBD1. The germline CDR1 and CDR2 sequences are MGHRA and YSYEKL. V lost 1 base, J lost 5 bases, and 6 bases stayed unmatched. The CDR3 totals 15 residues. The CDR3 sequence is CASSQVSGGRTEAFF. CDR3 DNA sequence: TGCGCCAGCAGCCAAGTTTCAGGGGGCAGGACTGAAGCTTTCTTT.

This chain links TRBV27 with TRBJ1-1; 10 positions agree with TRBD1. The CDR3 sequence is 15 residues long. The V gene's germline CDR1 is MNHEY and CDR2 SMNVEV (reference sequence). The ends lost 5 bases at V and 5 bases at J; junction bases unmatched: 8. The CDR3 loop reads CASSPNGQGVTEAFF. The CDR3 DNA is TGTGCCAGCAGTCCGAACGGACAGGGGGTTACTGAAGCTTTCTTT.

J is TRBJ1-4 and V is TRBV6-5; 7 bases are a match to TRBD1. The CDR3 runs to 15 residues. Per germline, CDR1 MNHEY and CDR2 SVGAGI. Unmatched junction bases numbered 7, after V lost 3 bases and J lost 6 bases. CDR3 sequence: CASSYMGQIDEKLFF. CDR3 DNA sequence: TGTGCCAGCAGTTATATGGGACAGATCGATGAAAAACTGTTTTTT.

This chain joins TRBV4-3 and TRBJ2-3; no firm D call. Germline CDR1 and CDR2: LGHNA and YSLEER. The CDR3 spans 17 residues. The ends were cut back, 1 base at V and 1 base at J, with 15 bases in the middle. CDR3 coding DNA: TGCGCCAGCAGCCAAGTCGCCGGGTGGTCTGGCACAGATACGCAGTATTTT. It yields the protein CASSQVAGWSGTDTQYF.

The rearrangement uses TRBV6-5 and TRBJ1-1, with D unclear. The V and J ends lost 4 bases and 0 bases respectively, with 12 bases between them. The CDR3 sequence is 15 residues long. Germline V gene sequence: CDR1 MNHEY, CDR2 SVGAGI. CDR3 nucleotides: TGTGCCAGCAGTTTTAATGAACAGATGAACACTGAAGCTTTCTTT. Its translation is CASSFNEQMNTEAFF.

V and J are TRBV15 and TRBJ1-3; a possible D gene is TRBD1 (6 bases). The ends were cut back, 0 bases at V and 1 base at J, with 22 bases in the middle. The CDR3 runs to 20 residues. Germline lookup yields CDR1 LNHNV and CDR2 YYDKDF (reference sequence). CDR3 nucleotides: TGTGCCACCAGCAGAGATCTCTTTAGCTTGGGGGCCCCTTCTGGAAACACCATATATTTT. Translating gives CATSRDLFSLGAPSGNTIYF.

The V call is TRBV3-1 (or the pseudogene TRBV3-2), the J call TRBJ1-3; D is undetermined. Germline V gives CDR1 LGHDT, CDR2 YNNKEL (reference sequence). The CDR3 has 17 residues. Trimming stripped 0 bases from V and 3 bases from J, with 15 bases between. This CDR3 is CASSQDVRESFGNTIYF. For the CDR3, the DNA is TGTGCCAGCAGCCAAGATGTCCGCGAGTCTTTTGGAAACACCATATATTTT.

This clone was seen a few times. The rearrangement joins TRBV7-9 to TRBJ1-2; D gene unclear. The CDR3 consists of 13 residues. The germline V gene encodes CDR1 SEHNR and CDR2 FQNEAQ (reference sequence). Trimming took 5 bases from V and 8 from J, leaving 15 bases between them. In DNA, the CDR3 is TGTGCCAGCAGCCAGAGACGGGAAGACGGCTACACCTTC. Its translation: CASSQRREDGYTF.

This chain uses TRBV7-3 with TRBJ2-3; 10 nucleotides agree with TRBD1. The J segment lost 4 bases and the V segment lost 0 bases, leaving 4 bases of the junction unmatched. Germline values: CDR1 SGHTA, CDR2 FQGTGA. This CDR3 contains 16 residues. The CDR3 region has the DNA TGTGCCAGCAGCTTAACCCGGGACAGGGGTGCAGATACGCAGTATTTT. Its protein is CASSLTRDRGADTQYF. Using reference TRBV7-3 and TRBJ2-3 for the parts outside the CDR3, the full variable domain is GAGVSQTPSNKVTEKGKYVELRCDPISGHTALYWYRQSLGQGPEFLIYFQGTGAADDSGLPNDRFFAVRPEGSVSTLKIQRTERGDSAVYLCASSLTRDRGADTQYFGPGTRLTVL.

The genes are TRBV5-1 and TRBJ1-2; the match to TRBD1 covers 8 bases. The CDR3 spans 14 residues. V shed 4 bases and J 3 bases; nucleotides not matched to a gene: 5. Germline V lookup: CDR1 SGHRS, CDR2 YFSETQ. Here the CDR3 DNA reads TGCGCCAGCAGCGGTACAGGGGGTCACTATGGCTACACCTTC. Protein product: CASSGTGGHYGYTF.

The CDR3 DNA is TGCGCCAGCAGCTTGTTGGCAGATAACACTGAAGCTTTCTTT. It translates to CASSLLADNTEAFF. This chain joins TRBV5-1 and TRBJ1-1; D ambiguous. Trimming removed 1 base from V and 2 bases from J, with 9 bases in between. Germline CDR1 reads SGHRS; CDR2 reads YFSETQ. This CDR3 comprises 14 residues.

The chain links TRBV2 to TRBJ2-1, with D possibly matching TRBD2 (5 bases). Trimming pared 7 bases from V and 6 bases from J, leaving 10 bases between. CDR3 length: 12 amino acids. Germline-derived CDR1 and CDR2 are SNHLY and FYNNEI. CDR3 protein: CASTERANEQFF. In DNA, the CDR3 is TGTGCCAGCACTGAGAGGGCCAATGAGCAGTTCTTC.